The 10 T cell receptor beta chains given below trace back to one sample, sequenced in a study of T cell responses to AZD1222 COVID-19 vaccine. TCRdb's copy holds only in-frame clones and misses some; the assay was immunoSEQ multiplex PCR. The sample includes 75,000 to 100,000 clones, 92% of them seen just once. The specimen comprised peripheral blood, sampled 28 days after the second AZD1222 dose. Receptors originate from an adult who received the AZD1222 COVID-19 vaccine.

This clone is a singleton in its sample. The rearrangement uses TRBV28 and TRBJ2-1; maybe TRBD2 (6 bases). The CDR3 extends over 15 amino acids. V lost 2 bases and J lost 3, with 11 bases in between. The germline CDR1 and CDR2 sequences are MDHEN and SYDVKM. The CDR3 is CASSLGGYVYNEQFF. The CDR3 DNA sequence: TGTGCCAGCAGTTTAGGGGGGTATGTCTACAATGAGCAGTTCTTC.

This clone was counted only a few times. The chain links TRBV19 to TRBJ1-1; unclear D gene. This CDR3 has 14 amino acids. CDR1 and CDR2 from the germline V gene are LNHDA and SQIVND (reference sequence). V was cut by 5 bases and J by 4 bases, with 14 bases left in between. The CDR3 coding sequence is TGTGCCAGTAGTCCTAGCTCCTTGGGCACTGAAGCTTTCTTT. It yields the protein CASSPSSLGTEAFF.

The chain joins TRBV27 to TRBJ1-5; D remains unclear. This CDR3 is built from 18 residues. Trimming took off 5 bases at V and 0 bases at J, with 20 bases between the two ends. CDR1 and CDR2 from the germline V gene are MNHEY and SMNVEV (reference sequence). The CDR3 DNA follows: TGTGCCAGCAGTCCTATATTCTTGACTGAGAATAGCAATCAGCCCCAGCATTTT. Translated, it gives CASSPIFLTENSNQPQHF.

CDR3 amino acids: CAWSVLLASNTGELFF. The CDR3 DNA sequence: TGTGCCTGGAGTGTATTGCTAGCGAGTAACACCGGGGAGCTGTTTTTT. This rearrangement joins TRBV30 to TRBJ2-2; perhaps TRBD2 as D (6 bases). Looked up from germline, CDR1 is GTSNPN and CDR2 is SVGIG (reference sequence). V lost 0 bases to trimming and J lost 2 bases, with 13 bases between them. The CDR3 is 16 amino acids.

V is TRBV6-5 and J is TRBJ1-4, with D perhaps TRBD1 (5 bases). Germline values: CDR1 MNHEY, CDR2 SVGAGI. Trimming removed 10 bases from V and 0 bases from J, with 9 bases in between. The CDR3 sequence is 13 residues long. CDR3 DNA sequence: TGTGCCACCGGGGGGGCAACTAATGAAAAACTGTTTTTT. Its protein product is CATGGATNEKLFF.

The chain joins TRBV10-3 to TRBJ1-1, with D unclear. The germline V gene encodes CDR1 ENHRY and CDR2 SYGVKD. The CDR3 sequence is 14 residues long. V gave up 4 bases and J gave up 3 bases, with 12 bases separating them. The CDR3 loop reads CAISANGGDTEAFF. The CDR3 DNA follows: TGTGCCATCAGTGCCAATGGCGGGGACACTGAAGCTTTCTTT.

The CDR3 sequence is CASSLAGLAGETQYF. CDR3 nucleotides: TGTGCCAGCAGCTTAGCGGGTCTAGCCGGAGAGACCCAGTACTTC. The V and J genes are TRBV7-3 and TRBJ2-5; D is perhaps TRBD2 (5 bases). The CDR3 spans 15 residues. Trimming pared 2 bases from V and 4 bases from J, leaving 14 bases between. The V gene's germline CDR1 is SGHTA and CDR2 FQGTGA. Drawing the rest from reference TRBV7-3 and TRBJ2-5, the complete variable domain is GAGVSQTPSNKVTEKGKYVELRCDPISGHTALYWYRQSLGQGPEFLIYFQGTGAADDSGLPNDRFFAVRPEGSVSTLKIQRTERGDSAVYLCASSLAGLAGETQYFGPGTRLLVL.

The V and J genes are TRBV11-2 and TRBJ2-7; 7 bases are a match to TRBD2. Germline CDR1 and CDR2: SGHAT and FQNNGV. This CDR3 region has 18 residues. V lost 4 bases, J lost 0 bases, and 15 bases stayed unmatched. The CDR3: CASSSIAGAPLSSYEQYF. CDR3 sequence (DNA): TGTGCCAGCAGCTCCATAGCGGGCGCCCCACTAAGCTCCTACGAGCAGTACTTC.

Only one count was recorded for this clone. The chain combines TRBV19 with TRBJ1-3; TRBD1 matches 8 bases. Germline V gene lookup returns CDR1 LNHDA and CDR2 SQIVND (reference sequence). V gave up 9 bases and J gave up 4 bases; unmatched junction bases: 5. The CDR3 covers 13 residues. CDR3 bases: TGTGCCAGCCTGGACAGGGCAGGAAACACCATATATTTT. Encoded protein: CASLDRAGNTIYF.

With regard to this clone: No conserved phenylalanine or tryptophan is present at the end of the CDR3, so a read error is the likely explanation. Because the CDR3's place on the DNA is in doubt, the DNA is left out and the CDR3 is given as listed by TCRdb. The CDR3 protein is CASSSSGTPKA. V and J are TRBV28 and TRBJ1-2. The CDR3 contains 11 residues when both ends are counted. Germline V gene sequence: CDR1 MDHEN, CDR2 SYDVKM.